This TCR beta chain was observed in a study of CD8 T cells in Susac syndrome. The CDR3 covers 15 residues. Germline V CDR1 and CDR2: SGDLS, YYNGEE. V was pared by 4 bases and J by 3 bases, with 17 bases between. A quantity of about 0.5 to 1 ug RNA underwent reverse transcription using random hexamers. An immunoSEQ multiplex PCR amplified TCR beta CDR3 over 54 Vbeta and 13 Jbeta. In TCRdb, the immunoSEQ multiplex PCR reads were re-called with MiXCR into one record per CDR3 protein. The table includes fewer than 150,000 distinct CDR3 sequences, around 90% detected once. Bulk CD8+ and CD4+ cells came from magnetic negative isolation; CD8+ TEMRA by FACS.

This receptor was taken from a human donor with multiple sclerosis. This chain links TRBV9 with TRBJ2-7; no reliable D call. The sequenced material came from CD8+ T cells from PBMCs. In DNA, the CDR3 is TGTGCCAGCAGCATTAGTCCAGACCAAATCTACGAGCAGTACTTC. Residues: CASSISPDQIYEQYF.